This T cell receptor beta chain came from a study of blood T cell repertoires in COVID-19. Study information: Some COVID-19 samples were acute and others convalescent; all came from the United States, Italy and Spain. T cells, B-cell-depleted T cells, or PBMCs provided the cDNA or gDNA that served as material.

The germline CDR1 and CDR2 sequences are LGHDT and YNNKEL (reference sequence). The CDR3 extends over 14 amino acids. V was clipped by 4 bases and J by 0 bases, with 9 bases between them. Using immunoSEQ multiplex PCR, the repertoire was profiled, and TCRdb retains in-frame clones only, with some absent. The sample carries more than 45,000 clones, roughly nine tenths recorded once. This receptor was identified in a human donor in a cohort sampled during active COVID-19. The sample was peripheral blood. The genes are TRBV3-1 (or the pseudogene TRBV3-2) and TRBJ2-5, with D possibly matching TRBD1 (5 bases). The CDR3 here is CASSRGHNQETQYF. Written as DNA, the CDR3 is TGTGCCAGCAGCCGCGGACATAACCAAGAGACCCAGTACTTC.